The 27 T cell receptor beta chains in this list originate from one sample, sequenced in a study of T cell responses to AZD1222 COVID-19 vaccine. Libraries were prepared by immunoSEQ multiplex PCR; TCRdb keeps only in-frame clonotypes and omits some of them. The top ten clones hold approximately 1.5% of a sample with some 120,000 clones, around 90% of them seen once. The specimen comprised peripheral blood, sampled on day 0 of AZD1222 vaccination. The receptors shown here come from an adult in good health.

The rearrangement uses TRBV28 and TRBJ1-2, with 10 bases fitting TRBD1. The V and J ends lost 6 bases and 5 bases, in that order; junction bases with no gene match: 3. CDR1 MDHEN and CDR2 SYDVKM come from the germline V gene. This CDR3 has 13 residues. The chain's CDR3 is CASRGDRGYGYTF. In nucleotides, the CDR3 is TGTGCCAGCAGAGGGGACAGGGGATATGGCTACACCTTC.

The chain employs TRBV7-2 and TRBJ2-7; the D gene is possibly TRBD1 (5 bases). Germline-derived CDR1 and CDR2 are SGHTA and FQGNSA. The CDR3 runs 13 residues. Trimming shortened V by 4 bases and J by 5 bases, and 12 bases separated the two germline ends. CDR3: CASSSPRVNEQYF. The CDR3 DNA is TGTGCCAGCAGCTCGCCCAGGGTTAACGAGCAGTACTTC.

This chain joins TRBV9 and TRBJ1-6, with D hard to call. The length of the CDR3 is 12 residues. The V and J ends lost 5 bases and 12 bases respectively, with 12 bases between them. The V gene's germline CDR1 is SGDLS and CDR2 YYNGEE. The CDR3 here is CASRGWEGPLHF. DNA of the CDR3: TGTGCCAGCAGGGGGTGGGAAGGACCCCTCCACTTT.

The genes are TRBV7-2 and TRBJ2-3, with TRBD2 identical over 11 bases. The J segment lost 5 bases and the V segment lost 0 bases, leaving 4 bases of the junction unmatched. This CDR3 comprises 16 residues. The germline V gene encodes CDR1 SGHTA and CDR2 FQGNSA. CDR3 coding DNA: TGTGCCAGCAGCTTAGCGGTAGCGGGGGGGAGAGATACGCAGTATTTT. Amino acids: CASSLAVAGGRDTQYF.

The chain uses TRBV7-2 and TRBJ2-1; D might be TRBD2 (5 bases). This CDR3 is 15 amino acids long. Per the germline V gene, CDR1 is SGHTA and CDR2 is FQGNSA. V was shortened by 4 bases and J by 5 bases, with 15 bases between the two germline ends. As DNA, the CDR3 is TGTGCCAGCAGCTCCGGGCGAGGGAGCCACAATGAGCAGTTCTTC. Translated: CASSSGRGSHNEQFF.

This chain joins TRBV24-1 and TRBJ2-5; 9 bases map to TRBD1. CDR1 is KGHDR, CDR2 SFDVKD, per germline. The CDR3 totals 16 residues. V gave up 3 bases and J gave up 1 base; unmatched junction bases: 5. Here the CDR3 DNA reads TGTGCCACCAGTGATACCCGGACAGGGGCCCAAGAGACCCAGTACTTC. Its translation: CATSDTRTGAQETQYF.

Only a few counts were recorded for this clone. The rearrangement links TRBV5-6 to TRBJ1-2, with D possibly being TRBD1 (5 bases). The CDR3 is 13 residues long. Trimming stripped 5 bases from V and 8 bases from J, with 16 bases between. Germline V lookup: CDR1 SGHDT, CDR2 YYEEEE. The CDR3 DNA is TGTGCCAGCAGTCGCCCCGCAGGGAGGGGCTACACCTTC. Its protein is CASSRPAGRGYTF.

This clone showed up just once. The chain combines TRBV6-6 with TRBJ2-7; a possible D gene is TRBD1 (6 bases). Germline loops: CDR1 MNHNY, CDR2 SVGAGI (reference sequence). Trimming took 0 bases from V and 1 from J, leaving 7 bases between them. The CDR3 has 14 amino acids. The CDR3 protein is CASSYSQGSYEQYF. Here the CDR3 DNA reads TGTGCCAGCAGTTACTCACAGGGTTCCTACGAGCAGTACTTC.

The gene calls are TRBV11-1 and TRBJ2-2, with 10 bases fitting TRBD1. The CDR3 loop spans 16 amino acids. Germline CDR1 reads SGHAT; CDR2 reads FQDESV (reference sequence). Trimming cost V 5 bases and J 5 bases; bases outside gene matches: 8. This CDR3 is CASSPKGQGWTGELFF. CDR3 bases: TGTGCCAGCAGCCCAAAGGGACAGGGGTGGACCGGGGAGCTGTTTTTT.

In nucleotides, the CDR3 is TGCAGCGCTTCGCTAGCGGGGGGCACAGATACGCAGTATTTT. It codes for CSASLAGGTDTQYF. The chain employs TRBV29-1 and TRBJ2-3, with TRBD2 matching 10 bases. From germline, CDR1 is SQVTM and CDR2 ANQGSEA. The J segment lost 1 base and the V segment lost 7 bases, leaving 5 bases of the junction unmatched. The length of the CDR3 is 14 residues.

This clone has a single count. The chain recombines TRBV30 with TRBJ1-2, with 8 nucleotides matching TRBD1. Germline CDR1 reads GTSNPN; CDR2 reads SVGIG (reference sequence). There are 15 residues in the CDR3. V dropped 7 bases and J dropped 0; count of bases not matched to a gene: 10. In DNA, the CDR3 is TGTGCCTCTTCGACAGGGGCGAACACTAACTATGGCTACACCTTC. Amino acids: CASSTGANTNYGYTF.

The chain employs TRBV28 and TRBJ1-1; D perhaps matches TRBD1 (6 bases). The CDR3 is made up of 15 amino acids. The ends were cut back, 7 bases at V and 0 bases at J, with 15 bases in the middle. Per the germline V gene, CDR1 is MDHEN and CDR2 is SYDVKM. The CDR3 sequence: CASTPADRLNTEAFF. The CDR3 DNA follows: TGTGCCAGCACTCCTGCCGACAGGTTGAACACTGAAGCTTTCTTT.

The rearrangement uses TRBV11-2 and TRBJ1-6; D unresolved. Germline loops: CDR1 SGHAT, CDR2 FQNNGV. V was trimmed by 5 bases and J by 4 bases, leaving 12 bases between them. This CDR3 is 15 amino acids long. The CDR3 bases are TGTGCCAGCAGCGTCTTCGGGAATTATAATTCACCCCTCCACTTT. Its protein product is CASSVFGNYNSPLHF.

The rearrangement links TRBV5-4 to TRBJ1-1, with no clear D. V lost 4 bases and J 1 base, leaving 17 bases between the germline ends. Germline V lookup: CDR1 SGHNT, CDR2 YYREEE (reference sequence). The CDR3 has 16 residues. For the CDR3, the DNA is TGTGCCAGCAGCCCGGGGATCGTAACACGGAACACTGAAGCTTTCTTT. It encodes CASSPGIVTRNTEAFF. The entire variable domain, with the rest obtained from reference TRBV5-4 and TRBJ1-1, is as follows: ETGVTQSPTHLIKTRGQQVTLRCSSQSGHNTVSWYQQALGQGPQFIFQYYREEENGRGNFPPRFSGLQFPNYSSELNVNALELDDSALYLCASSPGIVTRNTEAFFGQGTRLTVV.

The chain employs TRBV7-9 and TRBJ1-3; weak D call: TRBD1 (6 bases). V dropped 5 bases and J dropped 8 bases, with 13 bases sitting between them. This CDR3 is built from 13 residues. Germline CDR1 reads SEHNR; CDR2 reads FQNEAQ (reference sequence). CDR3 protein: CASSPNEGDTIYF. Written as DNA, the CDR3 is TGTGCCAGCAGCCCCAATGAGGGGGACACCATATATTTT.

The chain has TRBV6-1 and TRBJ2-7; TRBD1 aligns across 7 bases. Losses at the gene ends were 3 bases for V and 3 bases for J; bases not matched to a gene: 5. The CDR3 covers 14 residues. From germline, CDR1 is MNHNS and CDR2 SASEGT. In DNA form, the CDR3 reads TGTGCCAGCAGTGACCGGGACAGTCGCTACGAGCAGTACTTC. This gives the protein CASSDRDSRYEQYF.

V usage is TRBV18 and J usage is TRBJ1-1; 8 bases align to TRBD1. CDR3 size: 17 residues. Losses at the gene ends were 2 bases for V and 1 base for J; bases not matched to a gene: 9. CDR1 and CDR2 (germline): KGHSH, LQKENI. CDR3 amino acids: CASSPFDRGLGNTEAFF. For the CDR3, the DNA is TGTGCCAGCTCACCATTCGACAGGGGCTTGGGGAACACTGAAGCTTTCTTT.

J is TRBJ2-1 and V is TRBV6-5; D is uncertain. CDR3 length: 11 residues. Germline lookup yields CDR1 MNHEY and CDR2 SVGAGI. V was cut by 6 bases and J by 6 bases, with 6 bases left in between. The chain's CDR3 is CASSRTNEQFF. In nucleotides, the CDR3 is TGTGCCAGCAGCCGTACCAATGAGCAGTTCTTC.

V gene TRBV7-9 combines with J gene TRBJ1-1; D is ambiguous. Trimming took off 3 bases at V and 7 bases at J, with 9 bases between the two ends. This CDR3 is 12 amino acids long. CDR1 and CDR2 (germline): SEHNR, FQNEAQ (reference sequence). CDR3 bases: TGTGCCAGCAGCTTGGGTCGAGGTGAAGCTTTCTTT. This gives the protein CASSLGRGEAFF. Full variable domain (missing parts from reference TRBV7-9 and TRBJ1-1): DTGVSQNPRHKITKRGQNVTFRCDPISEHNRLYWYRQTLGQGPEFLTYFQNEAQLEKSRLLSDRFSAERPKGSFSTLEIQRTEQGDSAMYLCASSLGRGEAFFGQGTRLTVV.

V and J are TRBV7-9 and TRBJ2-2, with TRBD2 matching 7 bases. The CDR3 runs 14 residues. J lost 5 bases, V lost 5 bases, and 5 bases had no gene match. Germline V gives CDR1 SEHNR, CDR2 FQNEAQ (reference sequence). The CDR3 sequence is CASSPSGGTGELFF. The CDR3 DNA follows: TGTGCCAGCAGCCCATCGGGGGGAACCGGGGAGCTGTTTTTT.

The V and J genes are TRBV3-1 (or the pseudogene TRBV3-2) and TRBJ1-2, with D perhaps matching TRBD1 (5 bases). Per germline, CDR1 LGHDT and CDR2 YNNKEL (reference sequence). V dropped 3 bases and J dropped 0 bases, with 8 bases sitting between them. The CDR3 covers 14 residues. CDR3 sequence reads: CASSHRASNYGYTF. The CDR3 region has the DNA TGTGCCAGCAGCCACAGGGCTTCTAACTATGGCTACACCTTC.

This clone was seen only a few times. The chain uses TRBV4-1 and TRBJ1-6; D is possibly TRBD1 (6 bases). The CDR3 consists of 15 residues. Germline V gives CDR1 MGHRA, CDR2 YSYEKL. Trimming shortened V by 0 bases and J by 13 bases, and 16 bases separated the two germline ends. CDR3 coding DNA: TGCGCCAGCAGCCAAGATACAGGGAGTATATTGCCCCTCCACTTT. It is translated as CASSQDTGSILPLHF.

This sequence joins TRBV10-3 and TRBJ1-3; 11 bases are shared with TRBD1. The germline CDR1 and CDR2 sequences are ENHRY and SYGVKD. The V segment lost 8 bases and the J segment 2 bases; nucleotides outside the gene matches: 8. The CDR3 sequence is 16 residues long. The CDR3 spells CAISGQGASPGNTIYF. DNA of the CDR3: TGTGCCATCTCAGGACAGGGGGCTTCCCCTGGAAACACCATATATTTT.

This rearrangement joins TRBV5-1 to TRBJ2-5, with TRBD1 identical over 7 bases. CDR1 is SGHRS, CDR2 YFSETQ, per germline. Unmatched junction bases numbered 11, after V lost 4 bases and J lost 5 bases. The CDR3 runs to 15 residues. DNA for the CDR3: TGCGCCAGCAGCCCCCGACAGGGTCTAAGTGAGACCCAGTACTTC. Protein sequence: CASSPRQGLSETQYF.

This clone was detected only once. The chain has TRBV27 and TRBJ2-7; TRBD1 matches at 9 bases. Trimming cost V 3 bases and J 4 bases; bases outside gene matches: 7. The germline V gene encodes CDR1 MNHEY and CDR2 SMNVEV (reference sequence). The CDR3 extends over 15 amino acids. The CDR3 bases are TGTGCCAGCAGTTTTCAAGGGGACAGGGAGTACGAGCAGTACTTC. Its translation: CASSFQGDREYEQYF.

The rearrangement uses TRBV2 and TRBJ1-1; no clear D. Germline V lookup: CDR1 SNHLY, CDR2 FYNNEI. The CDR3 has 12 amino acids. V gave up 8 bases and J gave up 3 bases, with 10 bases separating them. The CDR3, as DNA: TGTGCCAGCTCTGAAGCTTACACTGAAGCTTTCTTT. It codes for CASSEAYTEAFF.

The V call is TRBV24-1, the J call TRBJ1-5; possible D gene TRBD1, 5 bases. The CDR3 has 13 amino acids. V was clipped by 3 bases and J by 6 bases, with 8 bases between them. The germline gives CDR1 KGHDR, CDR2 SFDVKD. CDR3 sequence (DNA): TGTGCCACCAGTGATCGACAGAGTCAGCCCCAGCATTTT. It specifies CATSDRQSQPQHF.